This T cell receptor (beta chain) was sequenced during a study of blood T cell repertoires in COVID-19. In the study overall: Both acute and convalescent COVID-19 samples were obtained from the United States, Italy and Spain. Nucleic acid was either cDNA or gDNA, and it came from T cells, B-cell-depleted T cells, or PBMCs.

Source study methods: Amplification from reference gene primers served as the basis for estimated nucleated cell counts. The repertoire was sequenced with immunoSEQ multiplex PCR; TCRdb's copy has only in-frame clones and lacks some. Clonal size and the V and J genes are those of that table, whereas D and trimming came from the DNA. The sample shows 50,000 to 65,000 clones, about 86% of them seen only once. Germline V gene data show CDR1 as SNHLY and CDR2 as FYNNEI. The CDR3 totals 16 residues. With V trimmed by 4 bases and J by 4 bases, 10 bases remained unmatched. The chain is built from TRBV2 and TRBJ2-3; 8 nucleotides line up with TRBD1. Material for sequencing was peripheral blood. The receptor's source is a human donor in a cohort sampled during active COVID-19. The CDR3 protein is CASSGDRGRSADTQYF. CDR3 nucleotides: TGTGCCAGCAGTGGTGACAGGGGAAGGTCGGCAGATACGCAGTATTTT.